These T cell receptor beta chains were read from a single sample in a study of cytomegalovirus exposure and HLA in healthy donors. Libraries were prepared by immunoSEQ multiplex PCR; TCRdb keeps only in-frame clonotypes and omits some of them. The data contain about 160,000 clones, roughly 85% of them singletons. The sequencing input was PBMCs. Receptors originate from a man aged 40-49 years in good health and CMV-seronegative. The CDR3 runs from the conserved cysteine through the conserved F or W. Each record gives: V gene, clone size, J gene, D gene, CDR3 DNA, CDR3 protein. The D gene is left open where the match is weak. A clone size is listed for some rows: how often the clone was seen (once, few, many), or a class if it is expanded.

v_gene: TRBV28
abundance: -
j_gene: TRBJ1-5
d_gene: TRBD1
CDR3nt: TGTGCCAGCAGGCCTCCGGGACAGGGGGCCTCCCCAGCCCAGCATTTT
CDR3aa: CASRPPGQGASPAQHF

v_gene: TRBV2
abundance: -
j_gene: TRBJ2-3
d_gene: -
CDR3nt: TGTGCCAGCAGCCTGGGCCAGGTTGGGGATACGCAGTATTTT
CDR3aa: CASSLGQVGDTQYF

v_gene: TRBV5-1
abundance: -
j_gene: TRBJ1-2
d_gene: -
CDR3nt: TGCGCCAGCAGCCTTGTCCCTTCAGATGGCTACACCTTC
CDR3aa: CASSLVPSDGYTF

v_gene: TRBV18
abundance: -
j_gene: TRBJ2-2
d_gene: TRBD1
CDR3nt: TGTGCCAGCTCACCTTTGACAGGGACAACCGGGGAGCTGTTTTTT
CDR3aa: CASSPLTGTTGELFF

v_gene: TRBV9
abundance: once
j_gene: TRBJ2-7
d_gene: -
CDR3nt: TGTGCCAGCAGCCCCCGTTCAGGGGGGAGAGACGAGCAGTACTTC
CDR3aa: CASSPRSGGRDEQYF

v_gene: TRBV7-2
abundance: -
j_gene: TRBJ2-3
d_gene: TRBD1
CDR3nt: TGTGCCAGCAGTCCAGACAGGGGGAACACAGATACGCAGTATTTT
CDR3aa: CASSPDRGNTDTQYF

v_gene: TRBV11-2
abundance: -
j_gene: TRBJ2-7
d_gene: -
CDR3nt: TGTGCCAGCAGCTTAGCAAGGACTTTCGAGCAGTACTTC
CDR3aa: CASSLARTFEQYF

v_gene: TRBV13
abundance: -
j_gene: TRBJ2-1
d_gene: TRBD2
CDR3nt: TGTGCCAGCAGCTTAGCTACTAGCGGGAGTCCCCACAATGAGCAGTTCTTC
CDR3aa: CASSLATSGSPHNEQFF

v_gene: TRBV5-4
abundance: -
j_gene: TRBJ1-2
d_gene: -
CDR3nt: TGTGCCAGCAGCTCGATTGAGTCGGGGTGGAACTATGGCTACACCTTC
CDR3aa: CASSSIESGWNYGYTF

v_gene: TRBV19
abundance: -
j_gene: TRBJ2-1
d_gene: -
CDR3nt: TGTGCCAGTAGTATAGTCACGCTAGCCCATGAGCAGTTCTTC
CDR3aa: CASSIVTLAHEQFF

v_gene: TRBV10-3
abundance: -
j_gene: TRBJ1-3
d_gene: -
CDR3nt: TGTGCCATCAGTGCGACTTCCGGAAACACCATATATTTT
CDR3aa: CAISATSGNTIYF

v_gene: TRBV6-6
abundance: few
j_gene: TRBJ2-2
d_gene: -
CDR3nt: TGTGCCAGCAGTTTAGCGGCCTTCGCCGGGGAGCTGTTTTTT
CDR3aa: CASSLAAFAGELFF

v_gene: TRBV2
abundance: -
j_gene: TRBJ2-6
d_gene: -
CDR3nt: TGTGCCAGAAGAGGCTCTGGGGCCAACGTCCTGACTTTC
CDR3aa: CARRGSGANVLTF

v_gene: TRBV2
abundance: -
j_gene: TRBJ1-5
d_gene: -
CDR3nt: TGTGCCAGCAGTGTGGTAGATGCGGGGGGCAATCAGCCCCAGCATTTT
CDR3aa: CASSVVDAGGNQPQHF

v_gene: TRBV9
abundance: -
j_gene: TRBJ2-3
d_gene: TRBD2
CDR3nt: TGTGCCAGCAGTCCCGGGACTAGCCCTAGCACAGATACGCAGTATTTT
CDR3aa: CASSPGTSPSTDTQYF

v_gene: TRBV5-1
abundance: few
j_gene: TRBJ2-1
d_gene: -
CDR3nt: TGCGCCAGCGCTAGCCCTACAGCGAGCTCCTACAATGAGCAGTTCTTC
CDR3aa: CASASPTASSYNEQFF

v_gene: TRBV5-6
abundance: -
j_gene: TRBJ2-7
d_gene: TRBD1
CDR3nt: TGTGCCAGCAGCCCCACCACAGGGGGCCGGGAGCAGTACTTC
CDR3aa: CASSPTTGGREQYF

v_gene: TRBV27
abundance: -
j_gene: TRBJ1-5
d_gene: TRBD1
CDR3nt: TGTGCCAGATCCCTAGGGGGGCGAAAAGAGGACAGGGTAGGGTTGGATCAGCCCCAGCATTTT
CDR3aa: CARSLGGRKEDRVGLDQPQHF

v_gene: TRBV7-2
abundance: -
j_gene: TRBJ2-7
d_gene: TRBD2
CDR3nt: TGTGCCAGCAGCCCGGGCCCGGGGGGCGAGCAGTACTTC
CDR3aa: CASSPGPGGEQYF

v_gene: TRBV19
abundance: -
j_gene: TRBJ1-5
d_gene: TRBD1
CDR3nt: TGTGCCAGTACCCCCTGGGGGCAGGGGGGCAATCAGCCCCAGCATTTT
CDR3aa: CASTPWGQGGNQPQHF

v_gene: TRBV7-2
abundance: -
j_gene: TRBJ1-4
d_gene: -
CDR3nt: TGTGCCAGCAGCTTAGAAACAGGCCCGCAGGGTGAAAAACTGTTTTTT
CDR3aa: CASSLETGPQGEKLFF

v_gene: TRBV27
abundance: -
j_gene: TRBJ2-7
d_gene: TRBD2
CDR3nt: TGTGCCAGCAGCTTGAACGGGAGGAACTCCTACGAGCAGTACTTC
CDR3aa: CASSLNGRNSYEQYF

v_gene: TRBV5-1
abundance: -
j_gene: TRBJ2-5
d_gene: TRBD2
CDR3nt: TGCGCCAGCAGCTCAGGGGCTAGCGGGAGTTTGAGGGGAGAGACCCAGTACTTC
CDR3aa: CASSSGASGSLRGETQYF

v_gene: TRBV6-4
abundance: -
j_gene: TRBJ2-3
d_gene: -
CDR3nt: TGTGCCAGCAGCGTGAATGGTGGGGCTGATACGCAGTATTTT
CDR3aa: CASSVNGGADTQYF

v_gene: TRBV2
abundance: -
j_gene: TRBJ2-2
d_gene: -
CDR3nt: TGTGCCAGCTCGGGGGGGGAGCTGTTTTTT
CDR3aa: CASSGGELFF

v_gene: TRBV5-1
abundance: -
j_gene: TRBJ2-6
d_gene: TRBD1
CDR3nt: TGCGCCAGCAGCTGGGACAGCTCTGGGGCCAACGTCCTGACTTTC
CDR3aa: CASSWDSSGANVLTF

v_gene: TRBV6-4
abundance: once
j_gene: TRBJ2-1
d_gene: TRBD2
CDR3nt: TGTGCCAGCAGTGATTTTATGCGGGAGGGCTTCTACAATGAGCAGTTCTTC
CDR3aa: CASSDFMREGFYNEQFF

v_gene: TRBV2
abundance: -
j_gene: TRBJ2-4
d_gene: TRBD1
CDR3nt: TGTGCCAGCAGGGGGACAGTGGATAATACCAAAAACATTCAGTACTTC
CDR3aa: CASRGTVDNTKNIQYF

v_gene: TRBV4-2
abundance: -
j_gene: TRBJ2-2
d_gene: -
CDR3nt: TGTGCCAGCAGCCAAGATCTCGGCGGAAACACCGGGGAGCTGTTTTTT
CDR3aa: CASSQDLGGNTGELFF

v_gene: TRBV5-6
abundance: -
j_gene: TRBJ2-7
d_gene: TRBD2
CDR3nt: TGTGCCAGCAGCTTGGCACCGGGAGGCCCCTACGAGCAGTACTTC
CDR3aa: CASSLAPGGPYEQYF

v_gene: TRBV5-1
abundance: -
j_gene: TRBJ1-1
d_gene: -
CDR3nt: TGCGCCAGCAGCCCGGTTCGGCGGTTTAAGAACACTGAAGCTTTCTTT
CDR3aa: CASSPVRRFKNTEAFF

v_gene: TRBV6-5
abundance: -
j_gene: TRBJ2-7
d_gene: TRBD2
CDR3nt: TGTGCCAGCAGTTACTCTGGCGGGAGATACGAGCAGTACTTC
CDR3aa: CASSYSGGRYEQYF

v_gene: TRBV7-2
abundance: -
j_gene: TRBJ1-5
d_gene: -
CDR3nt: TGTGCCAGCAGCTTTACAGGAGAATACAATCAGCCCCAGCATTTT
CDR3aa: CASSFTGEYNQPQHF

v_gene: TRBV5-1
abundance: -
j_gene: TRBJ2-7
d_gene: TRBD2
CDR3nt: TGCGCCAGCAGCTCGGGGACTAGCGGCTCCTACGAGCAGTACTTC
CDR3aa: CASSSGTSGSYEQYF

v_gene: TRBV29-1
abundance: -
j_gene: TRBJ1-4
d_gene: TRBD1
CDR3nt: TGCAGCGTCGGGCTGACAGGGTTTAATGAAAAACTGTTTTTT
CDR3aa: CSVGLTGFNEKLFF

v_gene: TRBV25-1
abundance: -
j_gene: TRBJ2-2
d_gene: TRBD1
CDR3nt: TGTGCCAGCAGTGATCCGGGACAGGTAACCGGGGAGCTGTTTTTT
CDR3aa: CASSDPGQVTGELFF

v_gene: TRBV6-1
abundance: -
j_gene: TRBJ2-7
d_gene: TRBD2
CDR3nt: TGTGCCAGCAGCCCCCTAGCGGGCTCCTACGAGCAGTACTTC
CDR3aa: CASSPLAGSYEQYF